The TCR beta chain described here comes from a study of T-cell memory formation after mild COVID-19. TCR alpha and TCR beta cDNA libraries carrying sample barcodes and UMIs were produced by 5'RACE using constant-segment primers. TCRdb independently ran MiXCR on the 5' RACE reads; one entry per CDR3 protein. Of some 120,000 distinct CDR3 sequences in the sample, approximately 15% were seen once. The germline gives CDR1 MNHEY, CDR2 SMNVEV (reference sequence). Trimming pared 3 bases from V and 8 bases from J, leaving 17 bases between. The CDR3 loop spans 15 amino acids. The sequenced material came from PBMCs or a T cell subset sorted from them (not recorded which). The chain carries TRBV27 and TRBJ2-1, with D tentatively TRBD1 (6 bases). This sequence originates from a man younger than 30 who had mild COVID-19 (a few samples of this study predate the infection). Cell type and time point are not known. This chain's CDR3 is CASSFLGRGSYEQFF. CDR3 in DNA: TGTGCCAGCAGTTTTCTGGGCAGGGGCTCCTATGAGCAGTTCTTC.